This T cell receptor beta chain was sequenced during a study of regulatory T cells in long-lasting Graves disease. Details on this clonotype: Its antigen remains unidentified.

This sample's time point: persistent/refractory GD, antithyroid drugs over 5 years with positive TRAb. Extracted PBMC RNA gave rise to the TCR library. Diagnosing Graves' disease relied on the American Thyroid Association guidelines. Recruitment took place at an endocrinology department in Xi'an, China. The CDR3 has 16 residues. Germline V gene lookup returns CDR1 LGHNA and CDR2 YSLEER. The trim removed 0 bases at V and 5 bases at J, leaving 6 bases unmatched. Through Arm-PCR of CDR3 regions and iRepertoire HTBI primers, TCR beta libraries were built. Each CDR3 protein is one row after TCRdb ran MiXCR on the multiplex PCR reads. The sample lists about 470,000 distinct CDR3 sequences, less than 25% occurring once. Study-wide findings and caveats: There were preferences for TRBV28, TRBJ1-2 and TRBJ2-5 in persistent disease.

The receptor's source is a female donor with Graves disease. The source was peripheral blood mononuclear cells (PBMCs), collected when the disease was refractory, from a patient treated with antithyroid drugs. The genes are TRBV4-3 and TRBJ2-7; 11 positions match TRBD2. The CDR3 loop is CASSQDETSGRNEQYF. As DNA, the CDR3 is TGCGCCAGCAGCCAAGATGAAACTAGCGGGAGAAACGAGCAGTACTTC.